This is a list of T cell receptor beta chains from one sample in a study of beta chain features in type 1 diabetes. Sequenced by immunoSEQ multiplex PCR; TCRdb stores in-frame clones only, minus some. Of about half a million clones detected, roughly 10% appear once; the ten largest clones hold 0.046%. The specimen was naive CD4+ T cells from blood. All receptors come from a woman in her late teens or twenties in good health. Both conserved end residues are part of each CDR3. Each record gives: J gene, D gene, clone size, V gene, CDR3 protein, CDR3 DNA. The D gene is left open where the match is weak. Clone size is stated in some rows and not others, as once, few, many or a class when expanded.

J: TRBJ2-4; D: TRBD1; size: -; V: TRBV2; CDR3: CASSGQGLNIQYF; DNA: TGTGCCAGCAGTGGACAGGGCCTGAACATTCAGTACTTC
J: TRBJ2-1; D: -; size: -; V: TRBV19; CDR3: CASSMGFF; DNA: TGTGCCAGTAGTATGGGGTTCTTC
J: TRBJ1-6; D: -; size: few; V: TRBV14; CDR3: CASSQDLISSPLHF; DNA: TGTGCCAGCAGCCAAGACCTAATCAGTTCACCCCTCCACTTT
J: TRBJ2-3; D: -; size: -; V: TRBV2; CDR3: CASRPGQFADTQYF; DNA: TGTGCCAGCAGACCTGGGCAGTTTGCAGATACGCAGTATTTT
J: TRBJ2-5; D: -; size: -; V: TRBV6-5; CDR3: CASSNLGLSRESQYF; DNA: TGTGCCAGCAGCAACCTGGGACTTAGTAGGGAGTCCCAGTACTTC
J: TRBJ2-3; D: -; size: -; V: TRBV7-2; CDR3: CASSLRITDTQYF; DNA: TGTGCCAGCAGCTTAAGAATCACAGATACGCAGTATTTT
J: TRBJ1-2; D: TRBD1; size: few; V: TRBV7-9; CDR3: CASSLTYRGNGYTF; DNA: TGTGCCAGCAGCCTTACGTACAGGGGGAATGGCTACACCTTC
J: TRBJ1-4; D: -; size: few; V: TRBV7-6; CDR3: CASSLRFAKEKLFF; DNA: TGTGCCAGCAGCCTCAGGTTCGCTAAAGAAAAACTGTTTTTT
J: TRBJ2-1; D: -; size: -; V: TRBV5-4; CDR3: CASSGAMQGNEQFF; DNA: TGTGCCAGCAGCGGCGCCATGCAGGGCAATGAGCAGTTCTTC
J: TRBJ1-1; D: -; size: -; V: TRBV11-3; CDR3: CASSFFMNTEAFF; DNA: TGTGCCAGCAGCTTCTTCATGAACACTGAAGCTTTCTTT
J: TRBJ2-5; D: -; size: few; V: TRBV9; CDR3: CASSVGPTLGETQYF; DNA: TGTGCCAGCAGCGTAGGTCCAACCCTCGGGGAGACCCAGTACTTC
J: TRBJ1-1; D: -; size: -; V: TRBV7-2; CDR3: CASSLASPRVNTEAFF; DNA: TGTGCCAGCAGCTTAGCATCCCCCAGAGTGAACACTGAAGCTTTCTTT
J: TRBJ2-3; D: -; size: -; V: TRBV2; CDR3: CASSEAMGNTQYF; DNA: TGTGCCAGCAGTGAAGCAATGGGAAATACGCAGTATTTT
J: TRBJ2-7; D: -; size: -; V: TRBV29-1; CDR3: CSVWRVSSYEQYF; DNA: TGCAGCGTATGGCGGGTCTCCTCCTACGAGCAGTACTTC
J: TRBJ1-5; D: -; size: few; V: TRBV30; CDR3: CAWSRRDQPQHF; DNA: TGTGCCTGGAGTAGGAGAGATCAGCCCCAGCATTTT
J: TRBJ2-1; D: -; size: -; V: TRBV14; CDR3: CASSQVPGSSYNEQFF; DNA: TGTGCCAGCAGCCAAGTTCCGGGGTCTTCCTACAATGAGCAGTTCTTC
J: TRBJ2-5; D: -; size: -; V: TRBV6-6; CDR3: CASRPPKEETQYF; DNA: TGTGCCAGCAGGCCCCCGAAGGAGGAGACCCAGTACTTC
J: TRBJ1-4; D: -; size: -; V: TRBV30; CDR3: CAWSLDSLASKLFF; DNA: TGTGCCTGGAGCCTTGACAGCTTAGCGTCAAAACTGTTTTTT
J: TRBJ1-4; D: -; size: -; V: TRBV5-1; CDR3: CASAETANEKLFF; DNA: TGCGCCAGCGCGGAAACGGCTAATGAAAAACTGTTTTTT
J: TRBJ2-6; D: -; size: -; V: TRBV5-6; CDR3: CASSPLSSGANVLTF; DNA: TGTGCCAGCAGCCCGTTGTCCTCTGGGGCCAACGTCCTGACTTTC
J: TRBJ1-2; D: -; size: -; V: TRBV9; CDR3: CASSPRGLPYGYTF; DNA: TGTGCCAGCAGCCCACGAGGTTTGCCCTATGGCTACACCTTC
J: TRBJ2-1; D: TRBD1; size: few; V: TRBV28; CDR3: CASSDRGERNEQFF; DNA: TGTGCCAGCAGTGACAGGGGGGAGAGGAATGAGCAGTTCTTC
J: TRBJ2-3; D: -; size: few; V: TRBV2; CDR3: CASRGMGLSTDTQYF; DNA: TGTGCCAGCAGGGGAATGGGACTCAGCACAGATACGCAGTATTTT
J: TRBJ2-1; D: -; size: -; V: TRBV9; CDR3: CASSVGPGEQFF; DNA: TGTGCCAGCAGCGTAGGACCGGGTGAGCAGTTCTTC
J: TRBJ2-2; D: -; size: few; V: TRBV30; CDR3: CAWSVVGNTGELFF; DNA: TGTGCCTGGAGTGTAGTTGGGAACACCGGGGAGCTGTTTTTT
J: TRBJ1-1; D: TRBD1; size: -; V: TRBV4-3; CDR3: CASSQGQGSEAFF; DNA: TGCGCCAGCAGCCAGGGACAGGGTTCTGAAGCTTTCTTT
J: TRBJ1-1; D: -; size: -; V: TRBV4-2; CDR3: CASSQAPRGGVTEAFF; DNA: TGTGCCAGCAGCCAAGCCCCAAGGGGAGGGGTAACTGAAGCTTTCTTT
J: TRBJ2-5; D: TRBD1; size: once; V: TRBV5-1; CDR3: CASSPMTGVQETQYF; DNA: TGCGCCAGCAGCCCGATGACAGGGGTTCAAGAGACCCAGTACTTC
J: TRBJ2-1; D: TRBD2; size: few; V: TRBV9; CDR3: CASSLTSGTYNEQFF; DNA: TGTGCCAGCAGCTTGACTAGCGGCACCTACAATGAGCAGTTCTTC
J: TRBJ2-3; D: -; size: few; V: TRBV5-1; CDR3: CASSLWTARTDTQYF; DNA: TGCGCCAGCAGCTTGTGGACAGCTCGCACAGATACGCAGTATTTT
J: TRBJ2-5; D: -; size: -; V: TRBV7-9; CDR3: CASSFAETQYF; DNA: TGTGCCAGCAGCTTTGCGGAGACCCAGTACTTC
J: TRBJ2-7; D: -; size: -; V: TRBV11-2; CDR3: CASSSLSEQYF; DNA: TGTGCCAGCAGCTCTTTATCCGAGCAGTACTTC
J: TRBJ1-5; D: TRBD1; size: few; V: TRBV19; CDR3: CASSQDRGSNQPQHF; DNA: TGTGCCAGTAGTCAAGACAGGGGCAGCAATCAGCCCCAGCATTTT
J: TRBJ1-2; D: TRBD1; size: few; V: TRBV19; CDR3: CASSIVFGGTAYGYTF; DNA: TGTGCCAGTAGTATAGTGTTCGGCGGGACAGCCTATGGCTACACCTTC
J: TRBJ1-6; D: TRBD1; size: few; V: TRBV2; CDR3: CASSGQGDSPLHF; DNA: TGTGCCAGCAGTGGACAGGGTGATTCACCCCTCCACTTT
J: TRBJ2-5; D: TRBD2; size: -; V: TRBV13; CDR3: CASSFLLTSGQETQYF; DNA: TGTGCCAGCAGCTTCCTTTTGACTAGCGGACAAGAGACCCAGTACTTC
J: TRBJ2-7; D: -; size: -; V: TRBV7-2; CDR3: CASSLVSPYEQYF; DNA: TGTGCCAGCAGCTTAGTCAGCCCTTACGAGCAGTACTTC
J: TRBJ1-4; D: -; size: -; V: TRBV29-1; CDR3: CSVEGGDEKLFF; DNA: TGCAGCGTAGAGGGGGGAGATGAAAAACTGTTTTTT
J: TRBJ2-1; D: TRBD2; size: -; V: TRBV7-3; CDR3: CASSMRPGLAGINEQFF; DNA: TGTGCCAGCAGTATGAGGCCGGGACTAGCGGGAATCAATGAGCAGTTCTTC
J: TRBJ2-6; D: TRBD1; size: few; V: TRBV7-3; CDR3: CASSSQGAAGANVLTF; DNA: TGTGCCAGCAGCTCACAGGGGGCCGCTGGGGCCAACGTCCTGACTTTC
J: TRBJ1-2; D: -; size: -; V: TRBV5-1; CDR3: CASSLEGYGYTF; DNA: TGCGCCAGCAGCTTGGAGGGCTATGGCTACACCTTC
J: TRBJ2-2; D: TRBD1; size: -; V: TRBV5-1; CDR3: CASSLAQGASGLSGELFF; DNA: TGCGCCAGCAGCTTGGCTCAGGGGGCGAGCGGACTCTCCGGGGAGCTGTTTTTT
J: TRBJ2-1; D: -; size: -; V: TRBV2; CDR3: CASSLGRVVRNEQFF; DNA: TGTGCCAGCAGCTTGGGCAGAGTGGTTCGTAATGAGCAGTTCTTC
J: TRBJ1-2; D: -; size: few; V: TRBV27; CDR3: CASRPLIYRANYGYTF; DNA: TGTGCCAGTCGACCCCTTATCTACAGAGCTAACTATGGCTACACCTTC
J: TRBJ2-2; D: -; size: few; V: TRBV4-3; CDR3: CASSLSDLLNTGELFF; DNA: TGCGCCAGCAGCCTAAGTGATCTCCTGAACACCGGGGAGCTGTTTTTT
J: TRBJ2-7; D: -; size: many; V: TRBV25-1; CDR3: CASHPAVKGGEQYF; DNA: TGTGCCAGCCACCCAGCGGTGAAGGGTGGCGAGCAGTACTTC
J: TRBJ2-7; D: -; size: -; V: TRBV11-3; CDR3: CASTRGWGNEQYF; DNA: TGTGCCAGCACCCGCGGTTGGGGGAACGAGCAGTACTTC
J: TRBJ2-3; D: TRBD1; size: -; V: TRBV19; CDR3: CASSLDRVNTDTQYF; DNA: TGTGCCAGTAGTTTAGACAGGGTGAACACAGATACGCAGTATTTT
J: TRBJ2-7; D: -; size: -; V: TRBV2; CDR3: CASSGRGLGEQYF; DNA: TGTGCCAGCAGCGGGCGGGGCCTGGGCGAGCAGTACTTC
J: TRBJ2-5; D: TRBD1; size: few; V: TRBV30; CDR3: CAWSSYQPGGRETQYF; DNA: TGTGCCTGGAGCTCCTACCAACCAGGGGGCAGGGAGACCCAGTACTTC
J: TRBJ2-7; D: -; size: -; V: TRBV29-1; CDR3: CSVASSYEQYF; DNA: TGCAGCGTTGCTTCATCCTACGAGCAGTACTTC
J: TRBJ2-1; D: TRBD2; size: few; V: TRBV7-9; CDR3: CASNPGLAGGEQFF; DNA: TGTGCCAGCAACCCGGGACTAGCGGGAGGTGAGCAGTTCTTC
J: TRBJ1-2; D: -; size: -; V: TRBV7-2; CDR3: CASSLDAGNYGYTF; DNA: TGTGCCAGCAGCTTAGACGCAGGGAACTATGGCTACACCTTC